The clone carrying this T cell receptor beta chain came up many times. The CDR3 totals 14 residues. V lost 6 bases to trimming and J lost 8 bases; unmatched junction nucleotides: 8. Germline V gene lookup returns CDR1 MNHEY and CDR2 SVGAGI. This sample was taken from a study of early T cells in non-severe SARS-CoV-2 infection. Using its own MiXCR run on the 5' RACE reads, TCRdb lists one record per CDR3 protein. The sample lists around 92,000 distinct CDR3 sequences; roughly 11% were seen once. Sequencing used whole blood. This receptor was identified in an adult who was a healthcare worker with PCR-confirmed SARS-CoV-2 infection or an uninfected control (not recorded which). J is TRBJ1-4 and V is TRBV6-5; TRBD1 aligns across 8 bases. CDR3 DNA sequence: TGTGCCAGCAGCAACGGACAGGGCCGGGAAAAACTGTTTTTT. The encoded protein is CASSNGQGREKLFF.